The clone carrying this T cell receptor (beta chain) occurred many times. Antigen: not known. Under 3 months was the duration of disease in ophthalmopathy patients, who also had a Clinical Activity Score of at least 3 and a NOSPECS grade of at least 4. Diagnoses were established using clinical symptoms, serum thyroxine and TRAb, thyroid ultrasound and orbital computed tomography. Fresh peripheral blood, approximately 9.6 ml, yielded the PBMCs. This sample is part of a study of T cells in Graves' hyperthyroidism and ophthalmopathy. Notes on the study in general: Most expanded thyroid clonotypes above 0.001 also appeared in blood.

TCR beta CDR3 sequences were amplified from RNA transcripts. A first-round RT-PCR of the TCR CDR3 used the HTBI primer set. Using its own MiXCR run on the multiplex PCR reads, TCRdb lists one record per CDR3 protein. Among about 600,000 distinct CDR3 sequences listed, roughly 15% were seen once. CDR1 and CDR2 from the germline V gene are KGHSH and LQKENI. The CDR3 sequence is 15 residues long. Trimming cost V 2 bases and J 2 bases; bases outside gene matches: 6. This clonotype originated in a middle-aged woman with Graves' ophthalmopathy. This rearrangement joins TRBV18 to TRBJ2-7; 7 positions match TRBD1. Sequencing was done on a sample of blood. The CDR3 DNA reads TGTGCCAGCTCACCAACCGGGACAGACCCCTACGAGCAGTACTTC. Amino acids: CASSPTGTDPYEQYF.